These 5 T cell receptor beta chains were sequenced from one sample in a study of shared clonotypes between healthy human individuals. TCRdb's copy holds only in-frame clones and misses some; the assay was immunoSEQ multiplex PCR. The repertoire includes around 2.1 million clones, nearly 97% of them detected once, and 0.1% to 0.15% sits in the top ten. Input material: naive CD4+ T cells sorted from blood. Regarding subset: CD45RA+ positively selected. The receptors stem from a man between 18 and 29 years old in good health.

CDR3 bases: TGTGCCAGCAGCCTAGTAGAGAGCAATCAGCCCCAGCATTTT. It translates to CASSLVESNQPQHF. The chain joins TRBV6-1 to TRBJ1-5; the D is unclear. The CDR3 is made up of 14 amino acids. Trimming took 6 bases from V and 1 from J, leaving 10 bases between them. Germline lookup yields CDR1 MNHNS and CDR2 SASEGT.

The V and J genes are TRBV2 and TRBJ1-6, with TRBD1 matching 12 bases. V was clipped by 5 bases and J by 1 base; unmatched bases: 12. The CDR3 has 20 amino acids. Germline CDR1 SNHLY, CDR2 FYNNEI. The CDR3 spells CASSPWDRGQLVSYNSPLHF. Here the CDR3 DNA reads TGTGCCAGCAGTCCCTGGGACAGGGGGCAGTTGGTATCCTATAATTCACCCCTCCACTTT.

The chain links TRBV4-2 to TRBJ1-3; no definite D call. The V end lost 0 bases, the J end lost 0 bases, and 12 bases lay between the germline ends. The CDR3 runs to 17 residues. Germline V gene data show CDR1 as LGHNA and CDR2 as YNFKEQ. CDR3 nucleotide sequence: TGTGCCAGCAGCCAAGAACGGGCCAGCCGCTCTGGAAACACCATATATTTT. This codes for CASSQERASRSGNTIYF.

The chain uses TRBV30 and TRBJ1-2; 7 bases fit TRBD1. J gave up 0 bases and V 3 bases, and 16 bases lay outside the gene matches. Germline V gene data show CDR1 as GTSNPN and CDR2 as SVGIG (reference sequence). This CDR3 has 18 amino acids. CDR3 loop: CAWRIPSPGGSTNYGYTF. The CDR3 DNA follows: TGTGCCTGGAGGATCCCCTCCCCAGGGGGATCCACTAACTATGGCTACACCTTC.

The genes are TRBV6-1 and TRBJ1-2; D is perhaps TRBD1 (5 bases). Per the germline V gene, CDR1 is MNHNS and CDR2 is SASEGT. The CDR3 has 17 amino acids. The V and J ends lost 2 bases and 7 bases respectively, with 23 bases between them. The CDR3 nucleotides read TGTGCCAGCAGTGAAACGCCCACCGGGGCGGCTTTTGCTGGCTACACCTTC. As protein: CASSETPTGAAFAGYTF.